This T cell receptor (gamma chain) was sequenced during a study of γδ T cells in repeated Plasmodium falciparum infection. Looking at the study overall: Over about 600 days, donors received four mosquito-bite P. falciparum NF54 infections.

TCRdb reanalysed the multiplex PCR reads with CATT. The sample has roughly 32,000 gamma-chain clones, over 1.3% seen once. Flow sorting of PBMC yielded separate Vgamma9/Vdelta2+ and Vdelta2-negative gammadelta T cell populations for bulk repertoire analysis. The CDR3 is 14 amino acids. CDR1 and CDR2 (germline): GITISATS, ISYDGTV (reference sequence). The junction had 7 bases not matched to a gene; V was cut back by 4 bases and J by 1 base. Judged by abundance, this clone is medium-sized. Other DNA variants within this sample encode the same CDR3. The clonotype was recovered from a pool of human donors (malaria-infected and uninfected, not separated). The chain recombines TRGV9 with TRGJ1 or TRGJ2. The sample consisted of gamma-delta T cells from blood. The DNA of the CDR3 is TGTGCCTTGTGGGAAATTCCAAATTATTATAAGAAACTCTTT. This gives the protein CALWEIPNYYKKLF.